This TCR beta chain was observed in a study of control samples from healthy donors and cancer patients. Germline CDR1 SNHLY, CDR2 FYNNEI. Between the trimmed V and J ends, which lost 3 bases and 0 bases, there was a span of 8 bases. This CDR3 is 14 amino acids long. Repertoires were generated with immunoSEQ multiplex PCR, while TCRdb's copy carries only in-frame clones and drops some. The table has some 120,000 clones, around 86% seen once. Sequenced material: blood. The TCR sequence derives from a man aged 35-49 years in good health. The genes are TRBV2 and TRBJ1-1; D ambiguous. This chain's CDR3 is CASSDLQMNTEAFF. CDR3 nucleotides: TGTGCCAGCAGTGATTTACAGATGAACACTGAAGCTTTCTTT.